This T cell receptor beta chain was found in a study of response to subunit inactivated influenza vaccine (dated by TCRdb to the late 2010s). Notes on the research overall: Deep quantitative profiling of the T cell receptor repertoire was used in the study to follow responses to a trivalent subunit inactivated influenza vaccine.

The CDR3 sequence holds 18 residues, the cysteine and phenylalanine included. Only CDR3 DNA remains: 54 bases, in frame from the first base. For CDR1 and CDR2, the germline V gene lists SGHDT and YYEEEE. Trimming accounts for 4 bases at V and 1 base at J, while the number of junction bases matched to no gene is 10. Broader findings and caveats from the paper: According to the authors, only a limited number of new T cells may be recruited by each seasonal influenza vaccination.

Libraries were built with RT-PCR. Sequencing instrument: Illumina HiSeq 2500. Using fastp trimming at Q25 and MiXCR clonotype assembly, TCRdb reanalyzed the public sequencing data and kept in-frame beta chains. When rows share a CDR3 protein, they turn into one entry using the most common DNA and genes. For this sample the table gives 450,000 to 600,000 distinct CDR3 sequences, of which 7.2% were detected only once. The ten largest clones take up approximately 14% of the sample. With respect to this clonotype: Its antigen has not been determined. There are no base qualities to consult, and no much larger clone falls within one base.

The sequence was obtained from a man aged 45 to 70 who received an inactivated influenza vaccine. Donor details come from another sample of the same person, matched by shared clones. Recombination linked TRBV5-6 to TRBJ2-7, with 14 bases in between that match TRBD2. The specimen comprised PBMCs from blood, sampled roughly 24 months after vaccination. The CDR3 here reads CASSPGTSGGPNSYEQYF. The DNA is as follows: TGTGCCAGCAGCCCCGGGACTAGCGGGGGCCCGAATTCCTACGAGCAGTACTTC.